These 23 T cell receptor beta chains were all obtained from the same sample, sequenced in a study of glioma-infiltrating T cells after dendritic cell vaccination. Method: immunoSEQ multiplex PCR; TCRdb's copy keeps in-frame clones and lacks some. The repertoire consists of over 90,000 clones, with around 81% occurring once and the leading ten covering more than 10%. Sequences were derived from blood, sampled before dendritic cell vaccination. Source of these receptors: a human donor with glioblastoma.

The chain is built from TRBV7-2 and TRBJ2-7; D is perhaps TRBD2 (6 bases). Trimming left V 5 bases short and J 5 bases short, with 13 bases between. Germline V CDR1 and CDR2: SGHTA, FQGNSA. The CDR3 is 13 residues long. The CDR3 nucleotides read TGTGCCAGCAGCCAGGGACTTAGGGACGAGCAGTACTTC. As protein: CASSQGLRDEQYF.

This clone was recorded only once. This chain links TRBV5-1 with TRBJ1-6; unclear D gene. The CDR3 has 14 residues. CDR1 is SGHRS, CDR2 YFSETQ, per germline. Trimming stripped 4 bases from V and 0 bases from J, with 5 bases between. The CDR3 is CASSPSSYNSPLHF. The CDR3 DNA reads TGCGCCAGCAGCCCGAGCTCCTATAATTCACCCCTCCACTTT.

This clone was observed many times. The rearrangement uses TRBV7-3 and TRBJ1-4, with 10 positions matching TRBD1. V lost 6 bases and J lost 6; bases outside the gene matches: 4. Per the germline V gene, CDR1 is SGHTA and CDR2 is FQGTGA. The CDR3 covers 14 residues. CDR3 DNA sequence: TGTGCCAGCAGTCGCGGGACAGGGGATGAAAAACTGTTTTTT. This sequence encodes CASSRGTGDEKLFF.

This chain joins TRBV11-2 and TRBJ1-2; D ambiguous. The germline CDR1 and CDR2 sequences are SGHAT and FQNNGV. V was cut by 0 bases and J by 4 bases, with 12 bases left in between. The CDR3 is 15 amino acids. Here the CDR3 reads CASSLEATESYGYTF. The DNA for the CDR3 is TGTGCCAGCAGCTTAGAAGCGACCGAAAGCTATGGCTACACCTTC. Based on the CDR3 plus reference TRBV11-2 and TRBJ1-2, the full variable domain is EAGVAQSPRYKIIEKRQSVAFWCNPISGHATLYWYQQILGQGPKLLIQFQNNGVVDDSQLPKDRFSAERLKGVDSTLKIQPAKLEDSAVYLCASSLEATESYGYTFGSGTRLTVV.

The V and J genes are TRBV15 and TRBJ2-7; 7 positions match TRBD1. This CDR3 has 15 residues. Germline V gene lookup returns CDR1 LNHNV and CDR2 YYDKDF (reference sequence). Trimming at V came to 3 bases and at J to 0 bases, leaving 5 bases not matched to a gene. CDR3 amino acids: CATSRDRMSSYEQYF. In DNA, the CDR3 is TGTGCCACCAGCAGGGACAGGATGAGCTCCTACGAGCAGTACTTC.

This chain connects TRBV2 to TRBJ2-3; no clear D gene. From germline, CDR1 is SNHLY and CDR2 FYNNEI. With 3 bases removed from V and 5 bases from J, the gap between germline ends came to 6 bases. CDR3 size: 12 residues. The CDR3, as DNA: TGTGCCAGCAGTGACACGGGAGATACGCAGTATTTT. Translating it yields CASSDTGDTQYF.

The rearrangement joins TRBV6-1 to TRBJ1-2; TRBD1 might be the D (6 bases). Germline V gene data show CDR1 as MNHNS and CDR2 as SASEGT. V gave up 5 bases and J gave up 2 bases, with 15 bases separating them. The CDR3 has 15 residues. The DNA of the CDR3 is TGTGCCAGCAGTCCCCCCTGGGACACCAACTATGGCTACACCTTC. Translated, it gives CASSPPWDTNYGYTF.

The rearrangement links TRBV7-8 to TRBJ1-1; the D is unclear. The germline CDR1 and CDR2 sequences are SGHVS and FQNEAQ. Trimming left V 5 bases short and J 0 bases short, with 19 bases between. The CDR3 consists of 17 residues. CDR3 sequence reads: CASSPGRGWEVNTEAFF. DNA for the CDR3: TGTGCCAGCAGCCCAGGTCGGGGATGGGAGGTGAACACTGAAGCTTTCTTT.

V usage is TRBV5-6 and J usage is TRBJ2-5, with D perhaps TRBD2 (6 bases). The V gene's germline CDR1 is SGHDT and CDR2 YYEEEE. The CDR3 length is 18 residues. Trimming shortened V by 3 bases and J by 5 bases, and 26 bases separated the two germline ends. The CDR3 region is CASSYKRPGTYRFETQYF. Written as DNA, the CDR3 is TGTGCCAGCAGCTATAAACGGCCGGGGACTTACAGGTTTGAGACCCAGTACTTC.

The chain joins TRBV7-8 to TRBJ2-1; 9 bases match TRBD2. Losses at the gene ends were 4 bases for V and 3 bases for J; bases not matched to a gene: 7. The CDR3 consists of 16 residues. The germline CDR1 and CDR2 sequences are SGHVS and FQNEAQ. DNA of the CDR3: TGTGCCAGCAGCTGGGGACTAGCCGAACTCTACAATGAGCAGTTCTTC. Protein product: CASSWGLAELYNEQFF. Combining the CDR3 with reference TRBV7-8 and TRBJ2-1 gives the whole variable domain GAGVSQSPRYKVAKRGQDVALRCDPISGHVSLFWYQQALGQGPEFLTYFQNEAQLDKSGLPSDRFFAERPEGSVSTLKIQRTQQEDSAVYLCASSWGLAELYNEQFFGPGTRLTVL.

As DNA, the CDR3 is TGTGCCAGTAGCCGTGCAGGGGGCTCCTCTGGGGCCAACGTCCTGACTTTC. Residues: CASSRAGGSSGANVLTF. This chain links TRBV19 with TRBJ2-6; TRBD1 agrees at 8 bases. The CDR3 spans 17 residues. V was clipped by 6 bases and J by 0 bases; unmatched bases: 7. CDR1 and CDR2 from the germline V gene are LNHDA and SQIVND (reference sequence).

The CDR3 protein is CASSLGQGIYEQYF. For the CDR3, the DNA is TGCGCCAGCAGCTTGGGACAGGGCATCTACGAGCAGTACTTC. The rearrangement joins TRBV5-1 to TRBJ2-7; 7 nucleotides agree with TRBD1. V lost 0 bases to trimming and J lost 3 bases; unmatched junction nucleotides: 3. The CDR3 contains 14 residues. CDR1 SGHRS and CDR2 YFSETQ come from the germline V gene.

This clone has a single count. The rearrangement joins TRBV15 to TRBJ2-1; 7 nucleotides align to TRBD1. Germline V gene data show CDR1 as LNHNV and CDR2 as YYDKDF (reference sequence). The CDR3 is made up of 15 amino acids. V trimming: 0 bases; J trimming: 7 bases; junction bases outside the gene matches: 6. The CDR3 region is CATSRDLGTANEQFF. In DNA, the CDR3 is TGTGCCACCAGCAGAGATCTAGGGACAGCAAATGAGCAGTTCTTC.

CDR3 sequence (DNA): TGTGCCTGGAGTCAGGGACAGGTTGAACCTGAAGCTTTCTTT. This encodes CAWSQGQVEPEAFF. The chain links TRBV30 to TRBJ1-1; 8 nucleotides match TRBD1. This CDR3 comprises 14 residues. V shed 2 bases and J 6 bases; nucleotides not matched to a gene: 8. Germline CDR1 GTSNPN, CDR2 SVGIG (reference sequence).

The chain has TRBV19 and TRBJ2-5, with TRBD2 identical over 10 bases. The length of the CDR3 is 14 residues. V lost 1 base, J lost 5 bases, and 1 base stayed unmatched. CDR1 and CDR2 (germline): LNHDA, SQIVND (reference sequence). In DNA form, the CDR3 reads TGTGCCAGTAGTATAGCTAGCGGGGGTGAGACCCAGTACTTC. It specifies CASSIASGGETQYF.

The genes are TRBV10-3 and TRBJ1-2; D is undetermined. Trimming removed 2 bases at V and 7 bases at J, with 14 bases between. This CDR3 comprises 14 residues. Per the germline V gene, CDR1 is ENHRY and CDR2 is SYGVKD. The CDR3 DNA reads TGTGCCATCAGTGAGGGGAGGGCCCTCGGTGGCTACACCTTC. Residues: CAISEGRALGGYTF.

The chain has TRBV10-1 and TRBJ2-3, with unresolved D. The CDR3 has 14 residues. V was pared by 4 bases and J by 6 bases, with 14 bases between. CDR1 is WNHNN and CDR2 is SYGVQD in the germline V gene (reference sequence). This CDR3 is CASSVSVPRDTQYF. In nucleotides, the CDR3 is TGCGCCAGCAGTGTGTCCGTTCCTAGGGATACGCAGTATTTT.

This clone was counted a few times. The chain recombines TRBV19 with TRBJ1-6; unclear D gene. CDR3 length: 13 amino acids. The ends were cut back, 3 bases at V and 14 bases at J, with 14 bases in the middle. CDR1 and CDR2 (germline): LNHDA, SQIVND (reference sequence). The CDR3 is CASSMERARALHF. DNA of the CDR3: TGTGCCAGTAGTATGGAGAGGGCCCGAGCCCTCCACTTT. The whole variable domain, remainder taken from reference TRBV19 and TRBJ1-6, is DGGITQSPKYLFRKEGQNVTLSCEQNLNHDAMYWYRQDPGQGLRLIYYSQIVNDFQKGDIAEGYSVSREKKESFPLTVTSAQKNPTAFYLCASSMERARALHFGNGTRLTVT.

The chain carries TRBV19 and TRBJ1-1, with TRBD1 matching 12 bases. This CDR3 has 19 amino acids. Losses at the gene ends were 5 bases for V and 3 bases for J; bases not matched to a gene: 16. CDR1 is LNHDA, CDR2 SQIVND, per germline (reference sequence). As DNA, the CDR3 is TGTGCCAGTAGTCCGGGGACAGGGGGCGTTCGGTGGGAGGACACTGAAGCTTTCTTT. Translating it yields CASSPGTGGVRWEDTEAFF.

The chain is built from TRBV29-1 and TRBJ1-2; D remains ambiguous. Germline V CDR1 and CDR2: SQVTM, ANQGSEA. CDR3 size: 11 residues. V was clipped by 5 bases and J by 5 bases, with 9 bases between them. CDR3 region: CSVRTGYGYTF. CDR3 in DNA: TGCAGCGTTAGGACGGGGTATGGCTACACCTTC.

This CDR3 reads CASSLTSGGEDTQYF. CDR3 bases: TGTGCCAGCAGCTTAACTAGCGGGGGGGAAGATACGCAGTATTTT. The chain combines TRBV7-9 with TRBJ2-3, with 13 positions matching TRBD2. The junction had 1 base not matched to a gene; V was cut back by 2 bases and J by 5 bases. Germline CDR1 is SEHNR and CDR2 is FQNEAQ (reference sequence). The CDR3 runs 15 residues. The whole variable domain, remainder taken from reference TRBV7-9 and TRBJ2-3, is DTGVSQNPRHKITKRGQNVTFRCDPISEHNRLYWYRQTLGQGPEFLTYFQNEAQLEKSRLLSDRFSAERPKGSFSTLEIQRTEQGDSAMYLCASSLTSGGEDTQYFGPGTRLTVL.

This clone showed up just a few times. The chain combines TRBV10-3 with TRBJ2-7; 11 nucleotides align to TRBD1. The trim removed 5 bases at V and 2 bases at J, leaving 5 bases unmatched. Germline V gene sequence: CDR1 ENHRY, CDR2 SYGVKD. The CDR3 totals 15 residues. In DNA form, the CDR3 reads TGTGCCATCAGTAGGGTGGGACAGGGGGCCTACGAGCAGTACTTC. Translated, it gives CAISRVGQGAYEQYF.

J is TRBJ2-4 and V is TRBV5-4; D possibly corresponds to TRBD2 (7 bases). Germline V gene sequence: CDR1 SGHNT, CDR2 YYREEE (reference sequence). The CDR3 is made up of 16 amino acids. V was shortened by 3 bases and J by 6 bases, with 19 bases between the two germline ends. As DNA, the CDR3 is TGTGCCAGCAGCTCTACAGGGAGGGGATCCACAAACATTCAGTACTTC. Its translation: CASSSTGRGSTNIQYF.